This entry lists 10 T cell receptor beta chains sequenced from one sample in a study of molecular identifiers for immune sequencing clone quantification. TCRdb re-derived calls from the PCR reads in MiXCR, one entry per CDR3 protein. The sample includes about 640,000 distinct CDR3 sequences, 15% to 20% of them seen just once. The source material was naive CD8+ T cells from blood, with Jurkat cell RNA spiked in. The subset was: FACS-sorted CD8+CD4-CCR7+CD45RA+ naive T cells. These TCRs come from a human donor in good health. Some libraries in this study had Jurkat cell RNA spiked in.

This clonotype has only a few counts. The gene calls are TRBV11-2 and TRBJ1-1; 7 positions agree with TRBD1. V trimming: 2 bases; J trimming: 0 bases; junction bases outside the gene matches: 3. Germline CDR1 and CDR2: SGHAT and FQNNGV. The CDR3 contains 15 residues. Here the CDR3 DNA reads TGTGCCAGCAGCTTACACAGGGGATTGAACACTGAAGCTTTCTTT. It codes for CASSLHRGLNTEAFF.

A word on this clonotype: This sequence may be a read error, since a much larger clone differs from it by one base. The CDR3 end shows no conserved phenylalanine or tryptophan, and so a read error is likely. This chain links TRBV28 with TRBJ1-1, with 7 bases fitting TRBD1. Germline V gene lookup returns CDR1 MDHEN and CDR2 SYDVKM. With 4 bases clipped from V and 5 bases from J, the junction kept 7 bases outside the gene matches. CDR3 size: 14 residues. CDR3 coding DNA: TGTGCCAGCAGTTCGGGGACAGAGGGTACTGAAGCTTTCCTT. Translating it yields CASSSGTEGTEAFL.

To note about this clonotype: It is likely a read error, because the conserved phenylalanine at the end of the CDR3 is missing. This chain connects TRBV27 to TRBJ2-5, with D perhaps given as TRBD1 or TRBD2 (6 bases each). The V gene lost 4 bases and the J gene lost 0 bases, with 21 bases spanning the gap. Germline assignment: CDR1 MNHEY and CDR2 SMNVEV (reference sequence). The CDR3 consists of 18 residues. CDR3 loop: CASSSLVGGWGYQETQYL. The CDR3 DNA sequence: TGTGCCAGCAGTTCACTCGTGGGGGGCTGGGGGTACCAAGAGACCCAGTACCTC.

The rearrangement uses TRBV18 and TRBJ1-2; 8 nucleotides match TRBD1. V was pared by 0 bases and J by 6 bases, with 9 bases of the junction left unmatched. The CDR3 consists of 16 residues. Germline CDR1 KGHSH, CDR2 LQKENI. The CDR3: CASSPPLSDRGDGYTF. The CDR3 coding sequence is TGTGCCAGCTCACCACCTCTTTCCGACAGGGGAGATGGCTACACCTTC.

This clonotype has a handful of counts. CDR3 sequence: CASGLVLGQSLNSPLHF. The CDR3 nucleotides read TGTGCTAGTGGTTTGGTATTGGGGCAGAGCCTAAATTCACCCCTCCACTTT. The chain uses TRBV12-5 and TRBJ1-6; possibly TRBD1 for D (5 bases). Per germline, CDR1 LGHNT and CDR2 FRNRAP. This CDR3 comprises 17 residues. The V gene lost 0 bases and the J gene lost 7 bases, with 16 bases spanning the gap.

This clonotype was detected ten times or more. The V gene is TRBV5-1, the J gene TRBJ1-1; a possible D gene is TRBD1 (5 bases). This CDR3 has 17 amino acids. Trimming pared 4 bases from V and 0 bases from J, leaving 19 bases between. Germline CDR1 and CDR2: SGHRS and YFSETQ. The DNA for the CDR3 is TGCGCCAGCAGCCCCGATTATTTGACAGCGATGAACACTGAAGCTTTCTTT. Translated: CASSPDYLTAMNTEAFF.

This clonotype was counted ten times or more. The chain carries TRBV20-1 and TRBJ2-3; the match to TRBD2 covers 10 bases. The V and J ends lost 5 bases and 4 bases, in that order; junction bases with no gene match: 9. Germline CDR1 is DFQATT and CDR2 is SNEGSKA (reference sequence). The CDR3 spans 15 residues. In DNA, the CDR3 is TGCAGTGCTCCGAAACTAGCGGGAAGACCAGATACGCAGTATTTT. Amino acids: CSAPKLAGRPDTQYF.

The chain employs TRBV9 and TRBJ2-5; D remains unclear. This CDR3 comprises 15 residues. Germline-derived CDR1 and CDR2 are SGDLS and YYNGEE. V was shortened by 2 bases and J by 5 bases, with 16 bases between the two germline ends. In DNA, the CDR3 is TGTGCCAGCAGCGTCCTCGGCACGGACGGGGAGACCCAGTACTTC. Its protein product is CASSVLGTDGETQYF.

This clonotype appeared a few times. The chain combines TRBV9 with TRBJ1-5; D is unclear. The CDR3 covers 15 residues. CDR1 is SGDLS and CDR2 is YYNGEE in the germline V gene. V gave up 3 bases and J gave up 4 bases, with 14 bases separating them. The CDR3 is CASSEYPGPNQPQHF. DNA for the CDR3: TGTGCCAGCAGCGAATATCCGGGCCCTAATCAGCCCCAGCATTTT.

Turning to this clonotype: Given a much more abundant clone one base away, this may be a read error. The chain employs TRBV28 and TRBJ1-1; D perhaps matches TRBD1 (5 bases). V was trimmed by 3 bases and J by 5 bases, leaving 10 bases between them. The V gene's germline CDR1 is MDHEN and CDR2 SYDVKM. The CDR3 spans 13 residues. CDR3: CASSFVGETEAFF. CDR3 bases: TGTGCCAGCAGTTTTGTGGGGGAGACTGAAGCTTTCTTT.